A single sample gave rise to the 25 T cell receptor beta chains below, sequenced in a study of sequential checkpoint blockade in melanoma. TCRdb's copy holds only in-frame clones and misses some; the assay was immunoSEQ multiplex PCR. The table lists about 2,900 clones, about 30% of them singletons, with approximately 10% in the top ten. Sample treatment: randomized to nivolumab then ipilimumab (arm A) or the reverse (arm B). Sample: tumor tissue (inferred from file names), taken from a patient given nivolumab and ipilimumab in sequence. These receptors all stem from a human donor with melanoma.

This clone was found a few times. The V call is TRBV6-8, the J call TRBJ2-7; no reliable D call. The germline V gene has CDR1 MNHGY and CDR2 SAAAGT. Trimming shortened V by 4 bases and J by 3 bases, and 19 bases separated the two germline ends. The CDR3 has 16 residues. CDR3 protein: CASSSSAISGRYEQYF. The CDR3 region has the DNA TGTGCCAGCAGTTCTTCCGCCATTTCCGGGCGCTACGAGCAGTACTTC.

The rearrangement links TRBV2 to TRBJ1-5; 7 nucleotides line up with TRBD1. Trimming took 0 bases from V and 6 from J; bases not matched to a gene: 2. From germline, CDR1 is SNHLY and CDR2 FYNNEI. CDR3 length equals 14 residues. The CDR3 sequence: CASSEASGGQPQHF. The DNA of the CDR3 is TGTGCCAGCAGTGAAGCCTCAGGGGGTCAGCCCCAGCATTTT.

The gene calls are TRBV9 and TRBJ2-5, with TRBD2 identical over 7 bases. Per the germline V gene, CDR1 is SGDLS and CDR2 is YYNGEE. V was clipped by 0 bases and J by 5 bases; unmatched bases: 16. This CDR3 has 18 residues. The CDR3 DNA is TGTGCCAGCAGCGTAGCTGGGGGACTACCCGGCTTTCAGGAGACCCAGTACTTC. As protein: CASSVAGGLPGFQETQYF. The full variable domain, completed using reference TRBV9 and TRBJ2-5, is DSGVTQTPKHLITATGQRVTLRCSPRSGDLSVYWYQQSLDQGLQFLIQYYNGEERAKGNILERFSAQQFPDLHSELNLSSLELGDSALYFCASSVAGGLPGFQETQYFGPGTRLLVL.

The rearrangement links TRBV7-6 to TRBJ2-5; D is uncertain. The germline V gene encodes CDR1 SGHVS and CDR2 FNYEAQ. The CDR3 contains 15 residues. V was trimmed by 7 bases and J by 0 bases, leaving 15 bases between them. The CDR3: CASNNLSADQETQYF. The CDR3 nucleotides read TGTGCCAGCAACAACCTTTCGGCGGACCAAGAGACCCAGTACTTC.

This clone rates as medium-sized. This rearrangement joins TRBV7-2 to TRBJ1-4; the D gene is possibly TRBD1 (5 bases). The CDR3 runs to 13 residues. Germline assignment: CDR1 SGHTA and CDR2 FQGNSA. V was pared by 5 bases and J by 8 bases, with 12 bases between. Here the CDR3 reads CASSDPWGEKLFF. CDR3 in DNA: TGTGCCAGCAGCGACCCTTGGGGGGAAAAACTGTTTTTT.

This sequence joins TRBV19 and TRBJ2-3; 9 bases map to TRBD1. Germline trimming cut 6 bases from V and 1 base from J; bases unmatched to any gene: 5. The germline gives CDR1 LNHDA, CDR2 SQIVND (reference sequence). The CDR3 has 15 amino acids. CDR3 protein: CASRPWDRGTDTQYF. Here the CDR3 DNA reads TGTGCCAGTAGGCCATGGGACAGGGGCACAGATACGCAGTATTTT.

This clone is deemed large. The V call is TRBV6-8, the J call TRBJ1-4; tentatively, D is TRBD1 (6 bases). V was trimmed by 5 bases and J by 11 bases, leaving 21 bases between them. Germline V lookup: CDR1 MNHGY, CDR2 SAAAGT. The CDR3 is made up of 15 amino acids. CDR3 nucleotide sequence: TGTGCCAGCAGTAACTTCGACAGGAGCGAGGTGAAACTGTTTTTT. Amino acids: CASSNFDRSEVKLFF.

This clone was counted only a few times. The genes are TRBV6-8 and TRBJ1-5; TRBD1 matches 9 bases. This CDR3 has 15 amino acids. Germline V gene data show CDR1 as MNHGY and CDR2 as SAAAGT. V was clipped by 5 bases and J by 7 bases; unmatched bases: 9. This CDR3 reads CASSGDRAKGQPQHF. The CDR3 DNA reads TGTGCCAGCAGTGGGGACAGGGCAAAGGGGCAGCCCCAGCATTTT.

This clone showed up just once. J is TRBJ1-5 and V is TRBV29-1; D is unclear. This CDR3 has 12 residues. Germline-derived CDR1 and CDR2 are SQVTM and ANQGSEA. V was pared by 5 bases and J by 3 bases, with 8 bases between. The CDR3 region is CSVQHNNQPQHF. The CDR3 DNA reads TGCAGCGTTCAGCACAACAATCAGCCCCAGCATTTT.

The chain carries TRBV29-1 and TRBJ1-1; D ambiguous. The CDR3 spans 13 residues. Germline lookup yields CDR1 SQVTM and CDR2 ANQGSEA. Trimming left V 5 bases short and J 1 base short, with 11 bases between. CDR3 sequence (DNA): TGCAGCGTTTCTAGAGGAGGGAACACTGAAGCTTTCTTT. Its protein product is CSVSRGGNTEAFF.

The chain carries TRBV11-3 and TRBJ2-1, with D possibly TRBD1 on 5 matching bases. Germline CDR1 reads SGHNT; CDR2 reads YENEEA. This CDR3 spans 15 amino acids. V was trimmed by 5 bases and J by 2 bases, leaving 13 bases between them. For the CDR3, the DNA is TGTGCCAGCAGCAAGCAGGGTATGGCCTACAATGAGCAGTTCTTC. The encoded protein is CASSKQGMAYNEQFF.

This rearrangement joins TRBV15 to TRBJ2-1; D may be TRBD1 (6 bases). Germline values: CDR1 LNHNV, CDR2 YYDKDF (reference sequence). This CDR3 has 17 amino acids. V lost 0 bases and J lost 1, with 13 bases in between. CDR3 DNA: TGTGCCACCAGCAGAGATCCAGGGGTGATTTCCTACAATGAGCAGTTCTTC. Protein product: CATSRDPGVISYNEQFF.

This rearrangement joins TRBV7-2 to TRBJ2-1, with 7 bases identical to TRBD1. The CDR3 is made up of 15 amino acids. V trimming: 4 bases; J trimming: 6 bases; junction bases outside the gene matches: 9. The V gene's germline CDR1 is SGHTA and CDR2 FQGNSA. CDR3 amino acids: CASSSQGQVGNEQFF. DNA of the CDR3: TGTGCCAGCAGCTCACAGGGGCAGGTCGGCAATGAGCAGTTCTTC.

This clone came up a few times. J is TRBJ2-3 and V is TRBV10-3; D is possibly TRBD1 (6 bases). Deletions cut 2 bases from V and 2 bases from J, with 8 bases between. Looked up from germline, CDR1 is ENHRY and CDR2 is SYGVKD. The CDR3 runs to 14 residues. Written as DNA, the CDR3 is TGTGCCATCAGTGAGACAGGGAACACAGATACGCAGTATTTT. The encoded protein is CAISETGNTDTQYF.

The V and J genes are TRBV11-3 and TRBJ2-1, with 7 bases lining up with TRBD1. V shed 5 bases, J shed 0 bases, and the junction held 4 bases outside the gene matches. This CDR3 is 15 amino acids long. Germline assignment: CDR1 SGHNT and CDR2 YENEEA. The CDR3 region has the DNA TGTGCCAGCAGCCCGGGACAGAGCTCCTACAATGAGCAGTTCTTC. Translation gives CASSPGQSSYNEQFF.

For the CDR3, the DNA is TGTGCCAGTGGGGGTTCCAATCAGCCCCAGCATTTT. It specifies CASGGSNQPQHF. The genes are TRBV19 and TRBJ1-5, with D possibly being TRBD1 (5 bases). V shed 8 bases and J shed 3 bases, with 8 bases lying between them. Germline V gene data show CDR1 as LNHDA and CDR2 as SQIVND (reference sequence). This CDR3 is 12 amino acids long.

This sequence joins TRBV4-1 and TRBJ2-5; D remains ambiguous. V lost 1 base and J 0 bases, leaving 9 bases between the germline ends. The CDR3 contains 15 residues. Germline-derived CDR1 and CDR2 are MGHRA and YSYEKL. The DNA of the CDR3 is TGCGCCAGCAGCCAAGTGAGCAGATACCAAGAGACCCAGTACTTC. Protein sequence: CASSQVSRYQETQYF.

The chain is built from TRBV18 and TRBJ2-3, with 7 positions matching TRBD2. The CDR3 length is 17 residues. Germline V gene data show CDR1 as KGHSH and CDR2 as LQKENI. J lost 2 bases, V lost 0 bases, and 8 bases had no gene match. The CDR3: CASSPPIRTSVTDTQYF. The CDR3 nucleotides read TGTGCCAGCTCACCACCCATCCGGACTAGTGTCACAGATACGCAGTATTTT.

This clone was counted a single time. The J gene is TRBJ1-5, the V gene TRBV19; D is unclear. CDR3 length: 13 amino acids. The germline V gene encodes CDR1 LNHDA and CDR2 SQIVND (reference sequence). Trimming left V 4 bases short and J 5 bases short, with 9 bases between. The CDR3, as DNA: TGTGCCAGTAGTACCCGGAGGGATCAGCCCCAGCATTTT. Translated, it gives CASSTRRDQPQHF.

The chain combines TRBV19 with TRBJ1-1, with D uncertain. The CDR3 has 15 amino acids. The germline CDR1 and CDR2 sequences are LNHDA and SQIVND (reference sequence). Between the trimmed V and J ends, which lost 4 bases and 1 base, there was a span of 13 bases. DNA of the CDR3: TGTGCCAGTAGTAGGGCTCCCGGAGGGAACACTGAAGCTTTCTTT. It encodes CASSRAPGGNTEAFF.

In this sample, this clone turned up a few times. The chain joins TRBV23-1 to TRBJ2-7; 7 bases are shared with TRBD1. TRBV23-1 is labeled an ORF, and its function is uncertain. The CDR3 spans 18 residues. The junction had 22 bases not matched to a gene; V was cut back by 6 bases and J by 5 bases. CDR3 region: CASSQVSGGRLAADEQYF. Here the CDR3 DNA reads TGCGCCAGCAGCCAAGTGTCAGGGGGTCGGCTAGCTGCCGACGAGCAGTACTTC.

A few counts support this clone. J is TRBJ2-4 and V is TRBV10-3; D possibly uses TRBD1 or TRBD2 (6 bases each). Germline values: CDR1 ENHRY, CDR2 SYGVKD. Trimming removed 0 bases at V and 0 bases at J, with 12 bases between. CDR3 length: 17 residues. The CDR3 sequence: CAISESTGAGAKNIQYF. CDR3 nucleotide sequence: TGTGCCATCAGTGAGTCGACGGGGGCTGGAGCCAAAAACATTCAGTACTTC.

Sample share makes this clone medium-sized. This chain links TRBV12-2 with TRBJ2-1; TRBD2 reflects the table's D call only, with no check against the DNA. TRBV12-2 is recorded as a pseudogene. This CDR3 has 15 amino acids. In DNA form, the CDR3 reads TGTGCCATCACTGTGGTAGGCGGCTTATACAATGAGCAGTTCTTC. This sequence encodes CAITVVGGLYNEQFF.

The chain couples TRBV6-8 to TRBJ2-2, with a tentative D call TRBD1 (5 bases). This CDR3 spans 14 amino acids. Between the trimmed V and J ends, which lost 10 bases and 6 bases, there was a span of 18 bases. Germline CDR1 and CDR2: MNHGY and SAAAGT. The CDR3 DNA reads as TGTGCCACTCCCGTAAGGGGTGGCGCCGGGGAGCTGTTTTTT. It encodes CATPVRGGAGELFF.

This clone was observed a single time. The genes are TRBV5-1 and TRBJ2-7; 7 nucleotides align to TRBD2. The V gene end was trimmed by 5 bases and the J gene end by 5 bases; junction bases not matched to a gene: 10. Germline V gives CDR1 SGHRS, CDR2 YFSETQ. This CDR3 contains 14 residues. CDR3 DNA sequence: TGCGCCAGCAGTTTACACACGGCGGGGGACGAGCAGTACTTC. This encodes CASSLHTAGDEQYF. The full variable domain, its missing parts supplied by reference TRBV5-1 and TRBJ2-7, is KAGVTQTPRYLIKTRGQQVTLSCSPISGHRSVSWYQQTPGQGLQFLFEYFSETQRNKGNFPGRFSGRQFSNSRSEMNVSTLELGDSALYLCASSLHTAGDEQYFGPGTRLTVT.